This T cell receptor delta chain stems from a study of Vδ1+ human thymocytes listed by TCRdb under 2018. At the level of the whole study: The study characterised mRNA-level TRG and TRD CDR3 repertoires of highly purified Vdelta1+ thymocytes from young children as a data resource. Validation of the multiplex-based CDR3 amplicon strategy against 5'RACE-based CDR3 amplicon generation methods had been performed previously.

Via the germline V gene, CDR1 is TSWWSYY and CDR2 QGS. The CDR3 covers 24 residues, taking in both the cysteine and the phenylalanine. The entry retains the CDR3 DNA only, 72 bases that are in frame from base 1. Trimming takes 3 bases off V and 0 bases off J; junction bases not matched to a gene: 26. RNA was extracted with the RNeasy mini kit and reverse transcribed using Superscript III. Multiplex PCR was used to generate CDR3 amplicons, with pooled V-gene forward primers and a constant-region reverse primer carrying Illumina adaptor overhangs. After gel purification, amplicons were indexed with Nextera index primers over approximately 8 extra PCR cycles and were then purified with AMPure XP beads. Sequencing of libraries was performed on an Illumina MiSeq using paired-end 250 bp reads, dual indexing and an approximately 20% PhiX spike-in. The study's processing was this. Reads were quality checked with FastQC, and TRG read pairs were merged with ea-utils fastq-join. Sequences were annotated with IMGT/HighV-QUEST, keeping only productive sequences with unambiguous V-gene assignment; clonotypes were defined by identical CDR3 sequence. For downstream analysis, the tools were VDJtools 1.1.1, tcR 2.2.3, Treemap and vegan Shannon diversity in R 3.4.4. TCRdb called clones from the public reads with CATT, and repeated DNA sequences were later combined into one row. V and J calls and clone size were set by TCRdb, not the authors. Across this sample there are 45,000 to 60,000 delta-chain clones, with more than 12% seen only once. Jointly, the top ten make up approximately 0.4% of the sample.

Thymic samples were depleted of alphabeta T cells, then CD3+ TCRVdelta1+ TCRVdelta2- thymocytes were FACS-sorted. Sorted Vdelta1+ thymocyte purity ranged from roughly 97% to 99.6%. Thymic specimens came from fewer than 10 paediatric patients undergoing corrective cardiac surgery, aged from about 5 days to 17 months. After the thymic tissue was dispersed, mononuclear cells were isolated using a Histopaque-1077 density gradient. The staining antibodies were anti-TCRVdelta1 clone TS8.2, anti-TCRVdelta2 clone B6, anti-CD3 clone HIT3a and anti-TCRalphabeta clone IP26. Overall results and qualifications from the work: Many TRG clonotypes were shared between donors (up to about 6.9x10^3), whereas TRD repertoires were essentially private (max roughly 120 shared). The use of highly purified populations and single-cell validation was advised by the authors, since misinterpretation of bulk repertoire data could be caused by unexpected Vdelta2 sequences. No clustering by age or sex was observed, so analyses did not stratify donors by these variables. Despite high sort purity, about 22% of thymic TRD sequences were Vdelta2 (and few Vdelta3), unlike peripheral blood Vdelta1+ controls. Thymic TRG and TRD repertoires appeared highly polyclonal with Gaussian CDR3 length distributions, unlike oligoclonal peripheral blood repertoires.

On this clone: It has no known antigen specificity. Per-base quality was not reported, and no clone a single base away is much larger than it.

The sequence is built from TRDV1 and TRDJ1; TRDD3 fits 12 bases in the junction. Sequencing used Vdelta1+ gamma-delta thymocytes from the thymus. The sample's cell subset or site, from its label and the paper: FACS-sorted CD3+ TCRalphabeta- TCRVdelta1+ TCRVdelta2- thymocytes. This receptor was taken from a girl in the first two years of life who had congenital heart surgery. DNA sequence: TGTGCTCTTGGGGACCGCCTTCCTACGGGTACTGGGGGATACACCCCTGATTACACCGATAAACTCATCTTT. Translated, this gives CALGDRLPTGTGGYTPDYTDKLIF.